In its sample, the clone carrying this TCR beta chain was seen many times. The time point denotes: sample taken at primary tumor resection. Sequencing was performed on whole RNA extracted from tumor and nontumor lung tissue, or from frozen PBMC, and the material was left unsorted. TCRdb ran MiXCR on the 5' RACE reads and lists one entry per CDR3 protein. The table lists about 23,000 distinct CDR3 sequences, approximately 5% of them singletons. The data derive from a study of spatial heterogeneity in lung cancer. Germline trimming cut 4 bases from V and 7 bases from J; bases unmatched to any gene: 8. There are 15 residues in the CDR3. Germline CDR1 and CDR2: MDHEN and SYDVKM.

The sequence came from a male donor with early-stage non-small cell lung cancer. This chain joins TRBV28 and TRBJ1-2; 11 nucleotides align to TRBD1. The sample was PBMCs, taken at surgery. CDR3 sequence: CASSSTGQGAGGYTF. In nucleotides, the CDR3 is TGTGCCAGCAGTTCAACCGGACAGGGGGCCGGTGGCTACACCTTC.